The 17 T cell receptor beta chains presented below share a single source sample, sequenced in a study of regulatory T cells in long-lasting Graves disease. Relying on iRepertoire HTBI primers and Arm-PCR of CDR3 regions, the team built TCR beta libraries. TCRdb re-analysed the multiplex PCR reads in MiXCR, keeping a single row per CDR3 protein. The sample includes about 440,000 distinct CDR3 sequences, roughly 15% seen only once; the top ten take about 11%. Time point noted: newly diagnosed GD, antithyroid drugs for less than 3 months. The TCR library was prepared using RNA isolated from PBMCs. This sample was also put to use in a study of T cells in Graves' hyperthyroidism and ophthalmopathy.

Source: peripheral blood mononuclear cells (PBMCs), taken at new diagnosis, from a patient treated with antithyroid drugs. All receptors come from a woman under 40 with Graves disease.

To note about this clonotype: The conserved closing phenylalanine or tryptophan is absent in this CDR3, likely reflecting a read error. The chain employs TRBV2 and TRBJ1-5, with a weak D call TRBD1 (6 bases). There are 16 residues in the CDR3. V was shortened by 2 bases and J by 1 base, with 12 bases between the two germline ends. The germline V gene encodes CDR1 SNHLY and CDR2 FYNNEI. CDR3 region: CASSEIRTESNQPQHL. As DNA, the CDR3 is TGTGCCAGCAGTGAAATCAGGACAGAAAGCAATCAGCCCCAGCATCTT.

The J gene is TRBJ1-1, the V gene TRBV12-3 or TRBV12-4; D is perhaps TRBD1 (5 bases). Between the trimmed V and J ends, which lost 3 bases and 7 bases, there was a span of 12 bases. CDR3 size: 13 residues. CDR3: CASSLGPTSEAFF. CDR3 in DNA: TGTGCCAGCAGTTTGGGGCCTACTAGTGAAGCTTTCTTT.

This sequence joins TRBV20-1 and TRBJ2-1; tentatively, D is TRBD2 (6 bases). Trimming took off 6 bases at V and 8 bases at J, with 17 bases between the two ends. Per germline, CDR1 DFQATT and CDR2 SNEGSKA (reference sequence). The CDR3 is 13 amino acids. The CDR3 sequence: CSATDSSVDEQFF. CDR3 nucleotides: TGCAGTGCCACCGATTCTAGCGTAGATGAGCAGTTCTTC.

This clonotype has only a few counts. The chain carries TRBV12-3 or TRBV12-4 and TRBJ1-5, with 9 bases lining up with TRBD1. V lost 7 bases to trimming and J lost 7 bases; unmatched junction nucleotides: 5. The length of the CDR3 is 13 residues. This CDR3 reads CASTLDRGQPQHF. The CDR3 DNA reads TGTGCCAGCACCCTGGACAGGGGCCAGCCCCAGCATTTT.

This clonotype occurred many times. The J gene is TRBJ1-5, the V gene TRBV18, with D unresolved. V lost 2 bases, J lost 0 bases, and 11 bases lay in between. CDR3 length: 16 amino acids. Germline V gives CDR1 KGHSH, CDR2 LQKENI. The DNA for the CDR3 is TGTGCCAGCTCACCATCGACGGGGAATAGCAATCAGCCCCAGCATTTT. It encodes CASSPSTGNSNQPQHF.

This clonotype showed up many times. The rearrangement joins TRBV6-5 to TRBJ2-1; D is uncertain. The V and J ends lost 2 bases and 0 bases respectively, with 14 bases between them. Germline V gene lookup returns CDR1 MNHEY and CDR2 SVGAGI. CDR3 length: 17 amino acids. CDR3 sequence reads: CASSYLSDSSSYNEQFF. DNA for the CDR3: TGTGCCAGCAGTTACCTTAGTGACTCGAGCTCCTACAATGAGCAGTTCTTC.

This clonotype was picked up many times. This chain connects TRBV7-2 to TRBJ2-7, with 14 bases fitting TRBD2. This CDR3 has 14 amino acids. Germline CDR1 reads SGHTA; CDR2 reads FQGNSA. Trimming at V came to 5 bases and at J to 7 bases, leaving 4 bases not matched to a gene. CDR3 sequence reads: CASSSGLAGGEQYF. CDR3 DNA: TGTGCCAGCAGCAGCGGACTAGCGGGAGGTGAGCAGTACTTC.

This clonotype showed up just a few times. The chain carries TRBV6-2 or TRBV6-3 and TRBJ2-3, with TRBD2 as a possible D gene (5 bases). The germline gives CDR1 MNHEY, CDR2 SVGEGT. The germline V and J ends were trimmed by 0 bases and 4 bases, with 11 bases remaining between them. The CDR3 length is 15 residues. The chain's CDR3 is CASSYSIPSPDTQYF. CDR3 sequence (DNA): TGTGCCAGCAGTTACTCGATCCCTAGCCCAGATACGCAGTATTTT.

This chain joins TRBV12-3 or TRBV12-4 and TRBJ2-1, with 13 positions matching TRBD2. The DNA end favors TRBJ2-5, so the J call may be wrong. The CDR3 loop spans 14 amino acids. CDR3 bases: TGTGCCAGCAGGGGACTAGCGGGATCGGAGACCCAGTACTTC. Translated: CASRGLAGSETQYF.

About this clonotype itself: This may stem from a read error, because a much larger clone lies one nucleotide away. This chain uses TRBV10-2 with TRBJ1-5; D possibly corresponds to TRBD1 (5 bases). The CDR3 runs 14 residues. The germline CDR1 and CDR2 sequences are WSHSY and SAAADI. Deletions cut 7 bases from V and 2 bases from J, with 12 bases between. The CDR3, as DNA: TGCGCCAGCAAAGACAGTTCCGGCAATCAGCCCCAGCATTTT. This gives the protein CASKDSSGNQPQHF.

This clonotype was found many times. The chain combines TRBV20-1 with TRBJ2-7; no firm D call. V lost 1 base to trimming and J lost 7 bases, with 11 bases between them. In germline, CDR1 is DFQATT, CDR2 SNEGSKA (reference sequence). This CDR3 comprises 12 residues. DNA for the CDR3: TGCAGTGCTAGAGGCAGACGGGCGGAGCAGTACTTC. This gives the protein CSARGRRAEQYF.

This clonotype occurred many times. The chain is built from TRBV5-6 and TRBJ2-7; 12 nucleotides align to TRBD1. The CDR3 contains 14 residues. V dropped 3 bases and J dropped 7; count of bases not matched to a gene: 5. Germline V gene data show CDR1 as SGHDT and CDR2 as YYEEEE. In DNA form, the CDR3 reads TGTGCCAGCAGCTGGGACAGGGGGCTGTTGGAGCAGTACTTC. It yields the protein CASSWDRGLLEQYF.

The rearrangement links TRBV28 to TRBJ2-5; the match to TRBD2 covers 11 bases. The J call is uncertain, as TRBJ2-1 better fits the DNA end. The germline CDR1 and CDR2 sequences are MDHEN and SYDVKM. This CDR3 has 15 amino acids. CDR3 residues: CASSSPLAGGNEQFF. The DNA of the CDR3 is TGTGCCAGCAGTTCCCCTCTAGCGGGAGGCAATGAGCAGTTCTTC.

This clonotype was seen many times. The chain links TRBV3-1 to TRBJ2-3, with 7 bases identical to TRBD2. Unmatched junction bases numbered 3, after V lost 3 bases and J lost 6 bases. CDR1 and CDR2 from the germline V gene are LGHDT and YNNKEL (reference sequence). This CDR3 is built from 13 residues. The CDR3 DNA is TGTGCCAGCAGCCACGTGGGGGGGGATACGCAGTATTTT. This sequence encodes CASSHVGGDTQYF.

The chain has TRBV12-3 or TRBV12-4 and TRBJ2-7; D gene unclear. The CDR3 consists of 14 residues. V lost 6 bases, J lost 4 bases, and 16 bases lay in between. For the CDR3, the DNA is TGTGCCAGCAGACCAGGACGCGGCCCGTACGAGCAGTACTTC. It specifies CASRPGRGPYEQYF.

This clonotype was recorded a few times. CDR3 sequence reads: CASSPARSGRRTQYF. The CDR3 DNA follows: TGCGCCAGCAGCCCCGCTCGTTCAGGGCGGAGGACCCAGTACTTC. The rearrangement joins TRBV4-3 to TRBJ2-5; a possible D gene is TRBD1 (5 bases). V lost 4 bases and J 7 bases, leaving 19 bases between the germline ends. The germline CDR1 and CDR2 sequences are LGHNA and YSLEER. This CDR3 is 15 amino acids long.

The rearrangement joins TRBV9 to TRBJ2-1; 11 bases are a match to TRBD1. Germline loops: CDR1 SGDLS, CDR2 YYNGEE. Unmatched junction bases numbered 6, after V lost 0 bases and J lost 10 bases. The CDR3 is made up of 15 amino acids. Here the CDR3 reads CASSVGGQGGEEQFF. As DNA, the CDR3 is TGTGCCAGCAGCGTAGGGGGACAGGGGGGGGAAGAGCAGTTCTTC. The whole variable domain, remainder taken from reference TRBV9 and TRBJ2-1, is DSGVTQTPKHLITATGQRVTLRCSPRSGDLSVYWYQQSLDQGLQFLIQYYNGEERAKGNILERFSAQQFPDLHSELNLSSLELGDSALYFCASSVGGQGGEEQFFGPGTRLTVL.